Below are 8 T cell receptor beta chains sequenced from a single sample in a study of CD8 T cells in ankylosing spondylitis. From the 5' RACE reads, TCRdb called clonotypes with MiXCR, one entry per CDR3 protein. Here the sample spans 380,000 or so distinct CDR3 sequences, around 20% being singletons. The sequenced sample consisted of blood, either unsorted or a sorted T cell fraction (not recorded which). These receptor sequences come from a male donor with ankylosing spondylitis or in good health (not recorded which).

This clonotype showed up just a few times. This chain joins TRBV20-1 and TRBJ1-3; TRBD1 aligns across 7 bases. With V trimmed by 7 bases and J by 1 base, 22 bases remained unmatched. The CDR3 has 19 residues. The V gene's germline CDR1 is DFQATT and CDR2 SNEGSKA (reference sequence). This chain's CDR3 is CSDRGGQGSSGGSGNTIYF. The DNA for the CDR3 is TGCAGTGACAGGGGCGGCCAGGGCTCTTCCGGGGGGTCTGGAAACACCATATATTTT.

The chain uses TRBV12-3 or TRBV12-4 and TRBJ2-5; 11 bases fit TRBD2. CDR3 length: 17 amino acids. Trimming removed 4 bases from V and 3 bases from J; junction bases left unmatched: 10. Here the CDR3 reads CASSSVAGGTSKETQYF. The CDR3 DNA is TGTGCCAGCAGTTCGGTAGCGGGGGGGACCTCTAAAGAGACCCAGTACTTC.

The gene calls are TRBV7-9 and TRBJ2-2; D unclear. V was cut by 2 bases and J by 4 bases, with 5 bases left in between. Per the germline V gene, CDR1 is SEHNR and CDR2 is FQNEAQ (reference sequence). CDR3 length equals 13 residues. The CDR3 DNA reads as TGTGCCAGCAGCTTAATCCCCACCGGGGAGCTGTTTTTT. Amino acids: CASSLIPTGELFF. Using reference TRBV7-9 and TRBJ2-2 for the parts outside the CDR3, the full variable domain is DTGVSQNPRHKITKRGQNVTFRCDPISEHNRLYWYRQTLGQGPEFLTYFQNEAQLEKSRLLSDRFSAERPKGSFSTLEIQRTEQGDSAMYLCASSLIPTGELFFGEGSRLTVL.

The rearrangement uses TRBV12-3 or TRBV12-4 and TRBJ2-3; 8 nucleotides line up with TRBD2. This CDR3 is 15 amino acids long. Trimming at V came to 5 bases and at J to 4 bases, leaving 8 bases not matched to a gene. CDR3 DNA: TGTGCCAGCAGTACACCCCCCGGGGGGGCAGATACGCAGTATTTT. As protein: CASSTPPGGADTQYF.

The sample holds a few counts of this clonotype. The chain links TRBV7-9 to TRBJ2-7; 7 nucleotides line up with TRBD1. Trimming took 8 bases from V and 0 from J; bases not matched to a gene: 4. This CDR3 spans 13 amino acids. CDR1 SEHNR and CDR2 FQNEAQ come from the germline V gene (reference sequence). This CDR3 is CASLDRVSYEQYF. The CDR3, as DNA: TGTGCCAGCCTAGACAGGGTCTCCTACGAGCAGTACTTC.

This clonotype was recorded a few times. The V call is TRBV20-1, the J call TRBJ2-7, with 8 positions matching TRBD2. J lost 5 bases, V lost 3 bases, and 12 bases had no gene match. CDR3 length equals 15 residues. The germline V gene has CDR1 DFQATT and CDR2 SNEGSKA (reference sequence). The CDR3 nucleotides read TGCAGTGCTAGTTCCCGGGAAAGCGGGGGAAACGAGCAGTACTTC. Translating gives CSASSRESGGNEQYF.

This clonotype was found a few times. CDR3 in amino acids: CSVVLGSPLPGSYNEQFF. In nucleotides, the CDR3 is TGCAGCGTTGTTTTGGGTTCGCCCCTGCCGGGCTCCTACAATGAGCAGTTCTTC. This chain links TRBV29-1 with TRBJ2-1; D gene uncertain. The CDR3 is 18 amino acids. Germline CDR1 and CDR2: SQVTM and ANQGSEA. Trimming stripped 4 bases from V and 0 bases from J, with 22 bases between.

This clonotype came up a few times. The chain links TRBV7-3 to TRBJ2-5; possibly TRBD1 for D (6 bases). The CDR3 consists of 16 residues. Germline CDR1 SGHTA, CDR2 FQGTGA. Trimming shortened V by 5 bases and J by 5 bases, and 21 bases separated the two germline ends. The CDR3 DNA follows: TGTGCCAGCAGCCCGAAAAGTTCAGGGGTGCTGGAGACCCAGTACTTC. Translating it yields CASSPKSSGVLETQYF.